The 27 T cell receptor beta chains below come from one sample, sequenced in a study of blood T cell repertoires in COVID-19 (dated by TCRdb to between 2020 and 2021). Library preparation used the immunoSEQ multiplex PCR assay. TCRdb provides this immuneACCESS table in a form limited to in-frame rearrangements. Some clones are lacking; in checked studies, under half of them reflect an unresolved V gene, and why the rest are absent is not known. A total of roughly 230,000 clones appear in this sample, around 80% of them only once. Around 8.9% of the sample rests with the top ten. The sequencing input was peripheral blood. The receptor set was obtained from a man between 35 and 55 years old with active or convalescent COVID-19.

This clone was seen more than once but under ten times. Within the sample, other DNA sequences also encode this same CDR3. CDR3 sequence (DNA): TGCGCCAGCAGCCAAGAGGTCACAGGTGATCAGCCCCAGCATTTT. The encoded protein is CASSQEVTGDQPQHF. The chain carries TRBV4-1 and TRBJ1-5, with a tentative D call TRBD1 (5 bases). Trimming took off 0 bases at V and 5 bases at J, with 11 bases between the two ends. The CDR3 loop spans 15 amino acids. Germline V gene lookup returns CDR1 MGHRA and CDR2 YSYEKL.

The CDR3 loop reads CASSFGQGGAKTEAFF. CDR3 in DNA: TGTGCCAGCAGCTTCGGACAGGGAGGGGCCAAGACTGAAGCTTTCTTT. The V gene is TRBV7-8, the J gene TRBJ1-1; the match to TRBD1 covers 8 bases. The CDR3 runs to 16 residues. CDR1 and CDR2 from the germline V gene are SGHVS and FQNEAQ. Trimming at V came to 3 bases and at J to 5 bases, leaving 11 bases not matched to a gene.

The chain combines TRBV11-3 with TRBJ2-1, with TRBD2 matching 8 bases. This CDR3 region has 16 residues. CDR1 and CDR2 from the germline V gene are SGHNT and YENEEA. V was clipped by 1 base and J by 6 bases; unmatched bases: 8. CDR3 DNA: TGTGCCAGCAGCTTAGGTAACAGCGGGAGCAGCAATGAGCAGTTCTTC. Its translation is CASSLGNSGSSNEQFF. The whole variable domain, remainder taken from reference TRBV11-3 and TRBJ2-1, is EAGVVQSPRYKIIEKKQPVAFWCNPISGHNTLYWYLQNLGQGPELLIRYENEEAVDDSQLPKDRFSAERLKGVDSTLKIQPAELGDSAVYLCASSLGNSGSSNEQFFGPGTRLTVL.

The chain uses TRBV30 and TRBJ1-1; D is uncertain. Trimming shortened V by 8 bases and J by 1 base, and 11 bases separated the two germline ends. This CDR3 is 12 amino acids long. Per the germline V gene, CDR1 is GTSNPN and CDR2 is SVGIG (reference sequence). For the CDR3, the DNA is TGTGCCCAATCGACATCGAACACTGAAGCTTTCTTT. Protein: CAQSTSNTEAFF.

This clone has only a few counts. The rearrangement links TRBV6-5 to TRBJ1-6, with 9 nucleotides matching TRBD1. Losses at the gene ends were 7 bases for V and 5 bases for J; bases not matched to a gene: 3. CDR3 length: 14 amino acids. Germline loops: CDR1 MNHEY, CDR2 SVGAGI. The CDR3 DNA sequence: TGTGCCAGCATCGGGGACAGGGATAATTCACCCCTCCACTTT. Translation: CASIGDRDNSPLHF.

The chain joins TRBV5-6 to TRBJ2-1; 9 bases map to TRBD1. Trimming removed 4 bases from V and 5 bases from J; junction bases left unmatched: 4. This CDR3 is 14 amino acids long. Germline V gene sequence: CDR1 SGHDT, CDR2 YYEEEE. In nucleotides, the CDR3 is TGTGCCAGCAGCCGGGACAGGGCCGACAATGAGCAGTTCTTC. It is translated as CASSRDRADNEQFF.

This chain uses TRBV5-1 with TRBJ2-3, with TRBD2 matching 9 bases. This CDR3 has 19 amino acids. Germline V CDR1 and CDR2: SGHRS, YFSETQ. Trimming at V came to 4 bases and at J to 2 bases, leaving 17 bases not matched to a gene. The CDR3 sequence: CASSPQGLAGALSTDTQYF. In DNA form, the CDR3 reads TGCGCCAGCAGCCCTCAAGGGTTAGCGGGAGCCCTATCCACAGATACGCAGTATTTT.

This chain links TRBV2 with TRBJ1-3, with 10 bases that match TRBD1. The CDR3 is made up of 15 amino acids. The ends lost 9 bases at V and 1 base at J; junction bases unmatched: 6. Germline V gene lookup returns CDR1 SNHLY and CDR2 FYNNEI. CDR3 region: CASTLGQGSGNTIYF. The CDR3 DNA follows: TGTGCCAGTACCCTGGGACAGGGGTCTGGAAACACCATATATTTT. Together with reference TRBV2 and TRBJ1-3, the CDR3 gives the full variable domain: EPEVTQTPSHQVTQMGQEVILRCVPISNHLYFYWYRQILGQKVEFLVSFYNNEISEKSEIFDDQFSVERPDGSNFTLKIRSTKLEDSAMYFCASTLGQGSGNTIYFGEGSWLTVV.

The chain combines TRBV7-9 with TRBJ1-1, with 8 nucleotides matching TRBD1. J was trimmed by 4 bases and V by 3 bases; bases with no gene match: 7. The germline CDR1 and CDR2 sequences are SEHNR and FQNEAQ (reference sequence). This CDR3 contains 15 residues. The CDR3 is CASSFQGASFTEAFF. For the CDR3, the DNA is TGTGCCAGCAGCTTTCAGGGGGCTTCATTCACTGAAGCTTTCTTT.

V and J are TRBV11-3 and TRBJ2-7; 9 nucleotides line up with TRBD1. The V gene's germline CDR1 is SGHNT and CDR2 YENEEA. The CDR3 covers 15 residues. The V gene end was trimmed by 4 bases and the J gene end by 2 bases; junction bases not matched to a gene: 6. DNA of the CDR3: TGTGCCAGCAGCTCTCCGGGACAGGGTACCTACGAGCAGTACTTC. This gives the protein CASSSPGQGTYEQYF.

The chain combines TRBV19 with TRBJ2-2, with a possible D match to TRBD1 (6 bases). Germline V gene data show CDR1 as LNHDA and CDR2 as SQIVND (reference sequence). Trimming stripped 7 bases from V and 8 bases from J, with 14 bases between. The CDR3 totals 13 residues. The CDR3 nucleotides read TGTGCCAGTAACCAACAGGGTTTGGGGGAGCTGTTTTTT. Translated, it gives CASNQQGLGELFF.

The CDR3 loop is CASSPSMNTEAFF. In DNA, the CDR3 is TGTGCCAGCAGCCCAAGCATGAACACTGAAGCTTTCTTT. This chain joins TRBV14 and TRBJ1-1; no reliable D call. Germline lookup yields CDR1 SGHDN and CDR2 FVKESK. The V and J ends lost 4 bases and 0 bases respectively, with 6 bases between them. The CDR3 has 13 residues.

This sequence joins TRBV5-5 and TRBJ2-5; 11 bases align to TRBD2. CDR1 and CDR2 from the germline V gene are SGHKS and YYEKEE (reference sequence). This CDR3 comprises 18 residues. J lost 5 bases, V lost 0 bases, and 12 bases had no gene match. The chain's CDR3 is CASSLDWLASGGRETQYF. The CDR3 DNA reads as TGTGCCAGCAGCTTGGATTGGCTGGCTAGCGGGGGGAGGGAGACCCAGTACTTC.

V is TRBV12-3 or TRBV12-4 and J is TRBJ1-4, with D possibly TRBD1 on 5 matching bases. There are 13 residues in the CDR3. V was cut by 7 bases and J by 8 bases, with 14 bases left in between. The CDR3 reads CASNPGRGEKLFF. DNA for the CDR3: TGTGCCAGCAACCCGGGGAGGGGCGAAAAACTGTTTTTT.

The chain uses TRBV25-1 and TRBJ1-3, with D perhaps TRBD1 (5 bases). This CDR3 has 18 amino acids. V lost 1 base and J 0 bases, leaving 16 bases between the germline ends. Germline loops: CDR1 MGHDK, CDR2 SYGVNS. The CDR3 is CASSESRQGSASGNTIYF. The CDR3 coding sequence is TGTGCCAGCAGTGAATCCCGCCAGGGCAGCGCCTCTGGAAACACCATATATTTT.

The chain couples TRBV19 to TRBJ2-1, with D perhaps matching TRBD2 (6 bases). The CDR3 sequence is 13 residues long. V shed 4 bases and J shed 8 bases, with 12 bases lying between them. The V gene's germline CDR1 is LNHDA and CDR2 SQIVND (reference sequence). CDR3 protein: CASSNKAGYEQFF. The CDR3 region has the DNA TGTGCCAGTAGTAATAAAGCGGGCTATGAGCAGTTCTTC. The complete variable domain, with remaining parts taken from reference TRBV19 and TRBJ2-1, reads DGGITQSPKYLFRKEGQNVTLSCEQNLNHDAMYWYRQDPGQGLRLIYYSQIVNDFQKGDIAEGYSVSREKKESFPLTVTSAQKNPTAFYLCASSNKAGYEQFFGPGTRLTVL.

The genes are TRBV18 and TRBJ1-1, with 11 bases aligning to TRBD1. CDR1 is KGHSH and CDR2 is LQKENI in the germline V gene. The CDR3 is made up of 17 amino acids. The trim removed 0 bases at V and 0 bases at J, leaving 3 bases unmatched. In nucleotides, the CDR3 is TGTGCCAGCTCACCACCGGGACAGGGGGGCATGAACACTGAAGCTTTCTTT. Amino acids: CASSPPGQGGMNTEAFF.

The count of this clone is one. The V and J genes are TRBV5-6 and TRBJ2-2, with 9 bases fitting TRBD1. V trimming: 3 bases; J trimming: 4 bases; junction bases outside the gene matches: 7. CDR3 size: 16 residues. Germline-derived CDR1 and CDR2 are SGHDT and YYEEEE. The CDR3 DNA reads as TGTGCCAGCAGCTCCACCGGGACAGGGAGCACCGGGGAGCTGTTTTTT. The encoded protein is CASSSTGTGSTGELFF.

This clone was counted a few times. The rearrangement uses TRBV7-9 and TRBJ2-1, with TRBD1 identical over 8 bases. Trimming took 10 bases from V and 4 from J; bases not matched to a gene: 6. CDR3 length equals 13 residues. The V gene's germline CDR1 is SEHNR and CDR2 FQNEAQ (reference sequence). The DNA for the CDR3 is TGTGCCAACGAGGACAGGGATTACAATGAGCAGTTCTTC. Protein sequence: CANEDRDYNEQFF.

This chain uses TRBV11-2 with TRBJ2-7; 14 bases line up with TRBD2. J lost 7 bases, V lost 5 bases, and 4 bases had no gene match. This CDR3 has 14 amino acids. The germline V gene encodes CDR1 SGHAT and CDR2 FQNNGV. In DNA, the CDR3 is TGTGCCAGCAGCGCTGGGACTAGCGGGAGAGAGCAGTACTTC. Translation: CASSAGTSGREQYF.

The chain employs TRBV4-2 and TRBJ2-3; D uncertain. With 3 bases removed from V and 3 bases from J, the gap between germline ends came to 7 bases. This CDR3 has 13 amino acids. CDR1 LGHNA and CDR2 YNFKEQ come from the germline V gene. This CDR3 reads CASSQSRTDTQYF. The CDR3 DNA sequence: TGTGCCAGCAGCCAGTCTAGAACAGATACGCAGTATTTT.

The gene calls are TRBV28 and TRBJ2-1; TRBD2 aligns across 8 bases. This CDR3 is built from 15 residues. Germline V gene data show CDR1 as MDHEN and CDR2 as SYDVKM. J was trimmed by 6 bases and V by 6 bases; bases with no gene match: 10. The CDR3 loop reads CASSLRLGLANEQFF. Here the CDR3 DNA reads TGTGCCAGCAGCCTCCGCCTCGGACTAGCCAATGAGCAGTTCTTC.

The rearrangement joins TRBV12-5 to TRBJ1-3; 7 bases are a match to TRBD1. The CDR3 is 15 amino acids. V trimming: 6 bases; J trimming: 3 bases; junction bases outside the gene matches: 8. Germline V gives CDR1 LGHNT, CDR2 FRNRAP. CDR3 nucleotides: TGTGCTAGTGGCCCTGGACAGGTCGGTGGAAACACCATATATTTT. It yields the protein CASGPGQVGGNTIYF. The full variable domain, in which reference TRBV12-5 and TRBJ1-3 provide the parts outside the CDR3, is DARVTQTPRHKVTEMGQEVTMRCQPILGHNTVFWYRQTMMQGLELLAYFRNRAPLDDSGMPKDRFSAEMPDATLATLKIQPSEPRDSAVYFCASGPGQVGGNTIYFGEGSWLTVV.

CDR3 sequence (DNA): TGTGCCAGCTCGCGGGACAGCCGCTCTGGGGCCAACGTCCTGACTTTC. It codes for CASSRDSRSGANVLTF. The V gene is TRBV18, the J gene TRBJ2-6; D is perhaps TRBD1 (7 bases). CDR3 length: 16 residues. The ends were cut back, 6 bases at V and 0 bases at J, with 12 bases in the middle. CDR1 is KGHSH, CDR2 LQKENI, per germline.

The chain couples TRBV7-3 to TRBJ2-7; D gene ambiguous. The CDR3 consists of 13 residues. CDR1 SGHTA and CDR2 FQGTGA come from the germline V gene. Trimming took off 2 bases at V and 2 bases at J, with 7 bases between the two ends. In nucleotides, the CDR3 is TGTGCCAGCAGCTTAGGAACAGCCTACGAGCAGTACTTC. Its protein is CASSLGTAYEQYF.

V usage is TRBV6-6 and J usage is TRBJ1-2, with 8 bases aligning to TRBD1. This CDR3 has 16 residues. CDR1 is MNHNY, CDR2 SVGAGI, per germline (reference sequence). Trimming removed 5 bases from V and 6 bases from J; junction bases left unmatched: 14. The CDR3 here is CASSVSQFTGGNGYTF. The CDR3 nucleotides are TGTGCCAGCAGTGTCAGCCAGTTCACAGGGGGGAATGGCTACACCTTC.

The V and J genes are TRBV30 and TRBJ2-5; D perhaps matches TRBD2 (6 bases). CDR1 is GTSNPN, CDR2 SVGIG, per germline (reference sequence). The CDR3 loop spans 15 amino acids. V was cut by 0 bases and J by 1 base, with 12 bases left in between. This CDR3 is CAWSVLGGIQETQYF. DNA of the CDR3: TGTGCCTGGAGTGTACTTGGGGGGATCCAAGAGACCCAGTACTTC.